This entry is about one T cell receptor (beta chain). The method was immunoSEQ multiplex PCR; TCRdb's version includes in-frame clones alone and lacks a portion of them. The sample carries about 430,000 clones, nearly 90% recorded once. The V gene's germline CDR1 is SGHVS and CDR2 FNYEAQ. Trimming removed 1 base from V and 3 bases from J; junction bases left unmatched: 5. The CDR3 spans 16 residues. This sample is part of a study of blood T cell repertoires in COVID-19. Cohorts were assigned according to the clinical history that participants reported. Exposed volunteers were people who met a COVID-19 case within 2 weeks before study entry.

V is TRBV7-6 and J is TRBJ2-1; 8 positions match TRBD2. This sequence was found in a woman under 30 who had been exposed to COVID-19. Source material: PBMCs or T cells enriched from blood (not recorded which). The CDR3 nucleotides read TGTGCCAGCAGCTTAGACCTACTAGCGGACTACAATGAGCAGTTCTTC. Protein: CASSLDLLADYNEQFF.